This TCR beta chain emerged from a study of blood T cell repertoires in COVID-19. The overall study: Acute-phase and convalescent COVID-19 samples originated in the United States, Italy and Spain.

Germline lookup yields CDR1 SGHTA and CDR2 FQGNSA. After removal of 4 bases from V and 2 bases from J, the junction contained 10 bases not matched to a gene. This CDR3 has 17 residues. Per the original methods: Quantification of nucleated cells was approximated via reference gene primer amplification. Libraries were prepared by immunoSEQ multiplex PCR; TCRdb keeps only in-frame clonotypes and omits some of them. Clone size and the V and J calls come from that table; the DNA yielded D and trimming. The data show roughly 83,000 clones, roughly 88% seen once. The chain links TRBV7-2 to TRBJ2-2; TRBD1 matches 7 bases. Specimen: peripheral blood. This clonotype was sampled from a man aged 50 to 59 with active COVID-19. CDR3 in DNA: TGTGCCAGCAGCTCAACACACAGGGGTCTAAACACCGGGGAGCTGTTTTTT. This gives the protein CASSSTHRGLNTGELFF.